The rows below give T cell receptor beta chains drawn from one sample of a study of blood T cell repertoires in COVID-19. Assay: immunoSEQ multiplex PCR; the TCRdb copy retains only in-frame clones and omits some. The sample lists fewer than 90,000 clones; 78% were seen once. The sequencing sample was made of peripheral blood. The origin of the receptors is a man between 70 and 80 years old with COVID-19, enrolled during active disease. Both conserved end residues are part of each CDR3. A D gene is named only where the DNA matches it firmly. Expanded clones get a size class; other rows say once, few or many, or leave the size out.

TRBV7-9	TRBJ2-5	.	.	14	TGTGCCAGCAGCCCCCAAGCTGCGTTAGAGACCCAGTACTTC	CASSPQAALETQYF
TRBV3-1/TRBV3-2	TRBJ2-3	.	once	16	TGTGCCAGCAGCCAATATGGGACTGAAGACACAGATACGCAGTATTTT	CASSQYGTEDTDTQYF
TRBV19	TRBJ1-2	.	.	14	TGTGCCAGTAGTATTGGGCCACAGAACTATGGCTACACCTTC	CASSIGPQNYGYTF
TRBV28	TRBJ1-1	TRBD1	.	17	TGTGCCAGCACCATGGGGGGACAGCTCCTCGTCCCCACTGAAGCTTTCTTT	CASTMGGQLLVPTEAFF
TRBV24-1	TRBJ2-4	.	.	15	TGTGCCACCAGTGCTTATGGACTAGCCAAAAACATTCAGTACTTC	CATSAYGLAKNIQYF
TRBV6-4	TRBJ2-3	TRBD1	.	14	TGTGCCAGCAGTACAGGGGGTAACACAGATACGCAGTATTTT	CASSTGGNTDTQYF
TRBV11-2	TRBJ1-6	TRBD1	.	13	TGTGCCAGCGCCCCAGGGGGTTTCTCACCCCTCCACTTT	CASAPGGFSPLHF
TRBV7-6	TRBJ2-3	.	.	15	TGTGCCAGCAGCCGATATTTGAGAAGCACAGATACGCAGTATTTT	CASSRYLRSTDTQYF
TRBV3-1/TRBV3-2	TRBJ1-2	TRBD1	.	14	TGTGCCAGCAGCCCTCGGGACAGTAACTATGGCTACACCTTC	CASSPRDSNYGYTF
TRBV7-8	TRBJ1-3	.	.	16	TGTGCCAGCAGCTTAGAGGGGTACAGGACTGGAAACACCATATATTTT	CASSLEGYRTGNTIYF
TRBV24-1	TRBJ1-1	.	.	14	TGTGCCACCAGTGCCGCGGGTCTAAACACTGAAGCTTTCTTT	CATSAAGLNTEAFF
TRBV12-3/TRBV12-4	TRBJ1-1	.	.	13	TGTGCCAGCAGCCGTAACAGGGTTCCTGAAGCTTTCTTT	CASSRNRVPEAFF
TRBV10-1	TRBJ2-2	.	.	13	TGCGCCAGCAGTGATGAGGGGGCCGGGGAGCTGTTTTTT	CASSDEGAGELFF
TRBV9	TRBJ2-3	.	.	18	TGTGCCAGCAGCCCCTCGGGTAAACGGCTTGACCTGGCAGATACGCAGTATTTT	CASSPSGKRLDLADTQYF
TRBV30	TRBJ2-1	TRBD2	.	17	TGTGCCTGGAGTGTAAGCCTGACTAGCGGGAATCCCAATGAGCAGTTCTTC	CAWSVSLTSGNPNEQFF
TRBV6-5	TRBJ2-7	TRBD2	.	14	TGTGCCAGCAGTTCACTGGGGGGGTCCTACGAGCAGTACTTC	CASSSLGGSYEQYF
TRBV10-2	TRBJ1-4	.	few	15	TGCGCCAGCAGTGACCCTGGCAGGGTTAATGAAAAACTGTTTTTT	CASSDPGRVNEKLFF
TRBV23-1	TRBJ1-2	.	.	15	TGCGCCAGCAGTCAATCTGGGGACAAACTCTATGGCTACACCTTC	CASSQSGDKLYGYTF
TRBV10-2	TRBJ2-1	TRBD2	.	13	TGCGCCAGCAGCCAAGCGGGGTACAATGAGCAGTTCTTC	CASSQAGYNEQFF
TRBV19	TRBJ2-6	.	.	13	TGTGCCAGTTTATTTTCTGGGGCCAACGTCCTGACTTTC	CASLFSGANVLTF
TRBV7-8	TRBJ2-5	.	many	16	TGTGCCAGCAGCTCAGAGGGCAGAGCAAACGAAGAGACCCAGTACTTC	CASSSEGRANEETQYF
TRBV19	TRBJ1-4	.	.	13	TGTGCCAGTGGGGAGACAGGTTATGAAAAACTGTTTTTT	CASGETGYEKLFF
TRBV7-8	TRBJ2-5	TRBD2	.	18	TGTGCCAGCAGCCCTCAAAGGACTAGCGGGGGGGCGTCGGAGACCCAGTACTTC	CASSPQRTSGGASETQYF
TRBV7-9	TRBJ2-7	TRBD1	.	14	TGTGCCAGCAGCTTAGCTGGGACAGGGGGAGAGCAGTACTTC	CASSLAGTGGEQYF
TRBV5-8	TRBJ1-5	.	.	14	TGTGCCAGCAGCTTTCTCAGGGTTCATCAGCCCCAGCATTTT	CASSFLRVHQPQHF
TRBV5-6	TRBJ1-3	.	.	16	TGTGCCAGCAGCTCTAGGGTCGGGGGACCTGGAAACACCATATATTTT	CASSSRVGGPGNTIYF
TRBV28	TRBJ1-5	.	.	15	TGTGCCAGCATCAACGGGGGGAGCCTTAATCAGCCCCAGCATTTT	CASINGGSLNQPQHF
TRBV5-6	TRBJ2-1	TRBD2	.	16	TGTGCCAGCAGCCCAGATATAGCGGGAGGATACAATGAGCAGTTCTTC	CASSPDIAGGYNEQFF
TRBV5-1	TRBJ2-7	TRBD2	.	19	TGCGCCAGCAGCTTGTTAGCGGGGGGAATAAGCCGGAGCTCCTACGAGCAGTACTTC	CASSLLAGGISRSSYEQYF
TRBV9	TRBJ2-7	TRBD1	.	16	TGTGCCAGCAGCGTCCAGGGGACAGGGCCTTTCTACGAGCAGTACTTC	CASSVQGTGPFYEQYF
TRBV4-1	TRBJ2-3	TRBD2	few	20	TGCGCCAGCAGCCAAGTTCCACTAGCGGTCACTAAGTGGTATGAAGATACGCAGTATTTT	CASSQVPLAVTKWYEDTQYF
TRBV6-6	TRBJ2-7	TRBD1	.	16	TGTGCCAGCAGCAAGGGCAGGACAGGGAGCTCCTACGAGCAGTACTTC	CASSKGRTGSSYEQYF
TRBV2	TRBJ1-4	.	once	13	TGTGCCAGCAGCGTCGGAGGGTTGGAAAAACTGTTTTTT	CASSVGGLEKLFF
TRBV27	TRBJ2-2	TRBD2	.	16	TGTGCCAGCAGTTTTTTGACTAGCGGCAGCACCGGGGAGCTGTTTTTT	CASSFLTSGSTGELFF
TRBV30	TRBJ1-6	.	once	13	TGTGCCTGGATACAGAAATATAATTCACCCCTCCACTTT	CAWIQKYNSPLHF
TRBV7-9	TRBJ1-1	TRBD1	.	17	TGTGCCAGCAGCCCTCGGACAGGGCGGGGGATGAACACTGAAGCTTTCTTT	CASSPRTGRGMNTEAFF
TRBV4-2	TRBJ1-2	.	.	14	TGTGCCAGCAGCCAAGTAGGCAGGGATTATGGCTACACCTTC	CASSQVGRDYGYTF
TRBV7-2	TRBJ2-7	TRBD2	many	16	TGTGCCAGCAGCCACCGCGGGGGGAAAAGCTCCTACGAGCAGTACTTC	CASSHRGGKSSYEQYF